The clone carrying this T cell receptor (beta chain) came up many times. The authors prepared the TCRbeta library with unique molecular identifiers. TCRdb independently ran MiXCR on the PCR reads; one entry per CDR3 protein. The data show roughly 180,000 distinct CDR3 sequences, about 14% seen once. These data belong to a study of T-cell reconstitution after alpha-beta-depleted transplantation in children. The germline V gene encodes CDR1 GTSNPN and CDR2 SVGIG (reference sequence). CDR3 length: 15 residues. The trim removed 3 bases at V and 4 bases at J, leaving 10 bases unmatched. This sample comprised PBMCs from the stem cell graft donor, obtained from the stem cell graft. This sequence joins TRBV30 and TRBJ2-7; 9 positions agree with TRBD2. The clonotype comes from a human donor who donated a stem cell graft to a child with acute lymphoblastic leukemia. The CDR3 nucleotides are TGTGCCTGGAGCCTAGCGGGATGGACCCAATACGAGCAGTACTTC. Translating it yields CAWSLAGWTQYEQYF.